This T cell receptor beta chain was sequenced during a study of memory CD8 T cells in hepatitis C reinfection. About the study: A couple of donors cleared primary HCV but became chronic after reinfection. A positive HCV RNA test after two negatives ≥60 days apart defined reinfection. Peak reinfection samples were taken 3 to 8 weeks after detection.

Sample time point: peak reinfection, 3 to 8 weeks after reinfection detection. TCR sequencing was done directly ex vivo on sorted cells, without expansion in vitro. At all three reinfection time points, viable CD3+ CD8+ CD45RO- cells from two donors served as controls. Trimming shortened V by 2 bases and J by 3 bases, and 7 bases separated the two germline ends. CDR3 size: 14 residues. Germline values: CDR1 SGHVS, CDR2 FQNEAQ. Repertoires were generated with immunoSEQ multiplex PCR, while TCRdb's copy carries only in-frame clones and drops some. The sample shows more than 35,000 clones, roughly 90% of them seen only once.

The sequence came from a man between 18 and 35 years old with hepatitis C virus infection. The source material was naive CD8+ T cells sorted from blood. V and J are TRBV7-8 and TRBJ1-4; D perhaps matches TRBD1 (6 bases). The CDR3 coding sequence is TGTGCCAGCAGCTTAACAGGGCCTAATGAAAAACTGTTTTTT. It specifies CASSLTGPNEKLFF.